This record covers a single T cell receptor (beta chain). Its antigen is still unknown. These data belong to a study of T cell repertoires in cytomegalovirus infection. Overall study: CMV epitopes in the study were HLA-C-restricted (recently identified) and HLA-B-restricted (well studied). Evidence of both CMV infection and a matching HLA type came from public TCR beta signatures.

TCRdb reprocessed the reads with MiXCR, giving one entry per CDR3 protein. The sample contains approximately 910,000 distinct CDR3 sequences, roughly 30% of which appear only once. The clonotype originates from a human donor in good health (CMV status not recorded). Some clones in this sample may be carry-over from other donors' samples. Sample: cultured CD8+ T cells from PBMCs, taken from culture after CMV antigen stimulation.

The CDR3 spells CSVFPRGTYNEQFF. The CDR3 region has the DNA TGCAGCGTGTTCCCCCGGGGGACCTACAATGAGCAGTTCTTC. This chain links TRBV29-1 with TRBJ2-1, with D possibly TRBD2 on 6 matching bases. The CDR3 has 14 amino acids. The germline gives CDR1 SQVTM, CDR2 ANQGSEA. The V end was cut by 6 bases, the J end by 2 bases, with 14 bases between.